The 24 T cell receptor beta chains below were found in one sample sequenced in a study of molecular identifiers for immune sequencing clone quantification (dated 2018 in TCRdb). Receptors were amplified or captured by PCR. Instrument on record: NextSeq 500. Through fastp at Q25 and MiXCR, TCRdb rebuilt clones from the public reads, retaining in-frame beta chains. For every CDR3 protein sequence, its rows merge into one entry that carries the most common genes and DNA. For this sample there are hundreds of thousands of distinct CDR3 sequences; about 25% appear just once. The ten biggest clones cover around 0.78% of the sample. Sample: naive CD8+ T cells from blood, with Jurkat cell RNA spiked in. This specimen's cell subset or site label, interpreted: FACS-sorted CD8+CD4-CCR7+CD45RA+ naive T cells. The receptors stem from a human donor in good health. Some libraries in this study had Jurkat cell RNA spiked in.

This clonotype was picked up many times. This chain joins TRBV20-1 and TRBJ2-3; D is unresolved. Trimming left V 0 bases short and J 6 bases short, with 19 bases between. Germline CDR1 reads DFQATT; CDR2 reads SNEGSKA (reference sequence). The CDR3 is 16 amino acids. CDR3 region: CSARDYFSFDADTQYF. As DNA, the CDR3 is TGCAGTGCTAGAGATTATTTCAGTTTTGATGCCGATACGCAGTATTTT.

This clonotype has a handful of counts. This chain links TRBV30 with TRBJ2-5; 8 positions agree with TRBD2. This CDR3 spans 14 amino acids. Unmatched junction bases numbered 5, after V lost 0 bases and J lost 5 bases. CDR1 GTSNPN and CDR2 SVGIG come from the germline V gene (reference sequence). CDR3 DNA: TGTGCCTGGAGTGTAGTAGCGGGGTTTGAGACCCAGTACTTC. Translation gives CAWSVVAGFETQYF.

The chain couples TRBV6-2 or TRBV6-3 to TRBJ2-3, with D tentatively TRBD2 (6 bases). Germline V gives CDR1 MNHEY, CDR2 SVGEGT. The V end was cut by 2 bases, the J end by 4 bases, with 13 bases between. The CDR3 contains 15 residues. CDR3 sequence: CASSYIGEVADTQYF. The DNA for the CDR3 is TGTGCCAGCAGTTACATTGGGGAGGTGGCAGATACGCAGTATTTT.

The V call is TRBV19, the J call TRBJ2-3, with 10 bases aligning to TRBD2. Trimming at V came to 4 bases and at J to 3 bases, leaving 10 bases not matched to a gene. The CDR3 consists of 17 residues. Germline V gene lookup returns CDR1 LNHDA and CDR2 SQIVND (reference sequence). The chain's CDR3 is CASSSASGGLPTDTQYF. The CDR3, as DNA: TGTGCCAGTAGTAGTGCTAGCGGGGGCCTTCCGACAGATACGCAGTATTTT.

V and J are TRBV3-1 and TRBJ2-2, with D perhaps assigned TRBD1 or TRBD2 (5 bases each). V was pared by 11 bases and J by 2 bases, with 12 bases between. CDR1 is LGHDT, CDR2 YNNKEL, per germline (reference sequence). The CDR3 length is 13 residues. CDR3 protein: CAAGDGNTGELFF. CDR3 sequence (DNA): TGTGCCGCCGGGGACGGTAACACCGGGGAGCTGTTTTTT.

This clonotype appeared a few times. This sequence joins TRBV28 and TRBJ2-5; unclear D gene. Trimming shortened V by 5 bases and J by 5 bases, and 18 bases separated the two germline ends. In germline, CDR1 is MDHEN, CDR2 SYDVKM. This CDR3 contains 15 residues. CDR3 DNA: TGTGCCAGCAGTCCAGGCTTGCTCCAGAGGGAGACCCAGTACTTC. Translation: CASSPGLLQRETQYF.

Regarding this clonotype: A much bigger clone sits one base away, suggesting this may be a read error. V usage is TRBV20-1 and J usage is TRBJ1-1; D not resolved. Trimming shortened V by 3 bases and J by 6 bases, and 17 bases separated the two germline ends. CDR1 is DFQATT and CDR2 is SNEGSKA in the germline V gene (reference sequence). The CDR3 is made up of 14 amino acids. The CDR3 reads CSASGPAIRSEAFF. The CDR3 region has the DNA TGCAGTGCTAGTGGTCCTGCTATCCGGTCTGAAGCTTTCTTT.

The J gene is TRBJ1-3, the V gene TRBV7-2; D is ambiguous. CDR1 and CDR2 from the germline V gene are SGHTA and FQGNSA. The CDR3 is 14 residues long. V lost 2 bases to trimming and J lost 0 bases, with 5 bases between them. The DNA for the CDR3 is TGTGCCAGCAGCTTACTGGACTCTGGAAACACCATATATTTT. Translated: CASSLLDSGNTIYF.

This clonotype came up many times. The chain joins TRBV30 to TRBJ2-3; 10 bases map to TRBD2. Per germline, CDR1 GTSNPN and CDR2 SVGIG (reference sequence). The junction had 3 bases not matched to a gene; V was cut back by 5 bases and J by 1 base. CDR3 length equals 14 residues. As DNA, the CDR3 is TGTGCCTGGGACCTAGCGGGGGGCACAGATACGCAGTATTTT. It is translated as CAWDLAGGTDTQYF.

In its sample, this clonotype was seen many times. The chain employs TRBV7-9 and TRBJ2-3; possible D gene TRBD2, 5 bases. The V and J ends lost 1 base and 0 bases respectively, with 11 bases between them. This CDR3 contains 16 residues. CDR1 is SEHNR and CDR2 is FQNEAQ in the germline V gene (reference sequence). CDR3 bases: TGTGCCAGCAGCTTAGGACTATCCGTTAGCACAGATACGCAGTATTTT. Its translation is CASSLGLSVSTDTQYF.

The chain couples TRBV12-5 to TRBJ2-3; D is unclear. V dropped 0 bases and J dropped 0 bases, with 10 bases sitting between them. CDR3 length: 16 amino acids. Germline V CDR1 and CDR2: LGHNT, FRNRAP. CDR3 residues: CASGLVIQTSTDTQYF. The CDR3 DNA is TGTGCTAGTGGTTTGGTAATACAGACTAGCACAGATACGCAGTATTTT.

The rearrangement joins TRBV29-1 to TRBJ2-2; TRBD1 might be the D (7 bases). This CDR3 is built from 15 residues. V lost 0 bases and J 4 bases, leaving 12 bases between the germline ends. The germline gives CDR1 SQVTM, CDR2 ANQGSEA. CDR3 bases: TGCAGCGTTGAAGACCATCAGGGGGGCACCGGGGAGCTGTTTTTT. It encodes CSVEDHQGGTGELFF.

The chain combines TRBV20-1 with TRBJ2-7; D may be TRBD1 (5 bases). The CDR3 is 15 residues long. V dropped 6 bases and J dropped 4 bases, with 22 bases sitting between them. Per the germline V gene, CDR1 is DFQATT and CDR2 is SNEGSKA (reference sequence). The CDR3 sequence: CSAPSLAGPGYEQYF. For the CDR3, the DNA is TGCAGTGCCCCCAGTCTGGCTGGCCCAGGGTACGAGCAGTACTTC.

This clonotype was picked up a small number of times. The CDR3 DNA follows: TGTGCCCTTAGGGACAGGGCGATCAAGCAGTACTTC. Amino acid sequence: CALRDRAIKQYF. The chain recombines TRBV21-1 with TRBJ2-7; TRBD1 is the table's D call, not checked against the DNA. TRBV21-1 is a pseudogene segment. The CDR3 is 12 amino acids.

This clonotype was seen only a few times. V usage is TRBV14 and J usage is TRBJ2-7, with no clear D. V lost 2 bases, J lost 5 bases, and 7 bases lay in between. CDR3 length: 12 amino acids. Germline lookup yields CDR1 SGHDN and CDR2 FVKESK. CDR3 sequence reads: CASSQTFNEQYF. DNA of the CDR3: TGTGCCAGCAGCCAAACGTTCAACGAGCAGTACTTC.

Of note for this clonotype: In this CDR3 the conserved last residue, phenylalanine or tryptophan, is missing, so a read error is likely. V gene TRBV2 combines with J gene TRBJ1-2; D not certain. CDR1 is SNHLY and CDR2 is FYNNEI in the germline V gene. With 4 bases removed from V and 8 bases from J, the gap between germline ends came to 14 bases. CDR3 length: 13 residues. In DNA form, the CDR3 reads TGTGCCAGCAGTGGGTTGACCCTCGGAGGCTACACCTAC. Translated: CASSGLTLGGYTY.

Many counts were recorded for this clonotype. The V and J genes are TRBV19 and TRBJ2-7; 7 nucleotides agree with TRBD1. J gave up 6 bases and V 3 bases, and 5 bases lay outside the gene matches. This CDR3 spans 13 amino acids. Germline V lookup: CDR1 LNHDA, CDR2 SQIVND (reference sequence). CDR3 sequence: CASSIHRDSEQYF. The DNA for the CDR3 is TGTGCCAGTAGTATCCACCGGGACAGCGAGCAGTACTTC. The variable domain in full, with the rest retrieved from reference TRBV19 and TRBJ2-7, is DGGITQSPKYLFRKEGQNVTLSCEQNLNHDAMYWYRQDPGQGLRLIYYSQIVNDFQKGDIAEGYSVSREKKESFPLTVTSAQKNPTAFYLCASSIHRDSEQYFGPGTRLTVT.

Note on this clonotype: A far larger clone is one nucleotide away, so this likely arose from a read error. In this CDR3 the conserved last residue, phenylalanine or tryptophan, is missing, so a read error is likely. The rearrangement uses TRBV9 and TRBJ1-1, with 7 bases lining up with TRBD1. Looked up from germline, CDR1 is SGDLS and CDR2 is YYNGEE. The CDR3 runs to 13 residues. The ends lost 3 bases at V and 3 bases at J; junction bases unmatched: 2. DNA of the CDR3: TGTGCCAGCAGCGGAACAGGGGACACTGAAGCTTTCATT. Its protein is CASSGTGDTEAFI.

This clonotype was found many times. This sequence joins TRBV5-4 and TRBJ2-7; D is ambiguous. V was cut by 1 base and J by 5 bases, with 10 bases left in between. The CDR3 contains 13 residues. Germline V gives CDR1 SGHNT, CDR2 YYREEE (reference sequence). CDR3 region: CASSLIGANEQYF. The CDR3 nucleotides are TGTGCCAGCAGCTTGATCGGAGCGAACGAGCAGTACTTC.

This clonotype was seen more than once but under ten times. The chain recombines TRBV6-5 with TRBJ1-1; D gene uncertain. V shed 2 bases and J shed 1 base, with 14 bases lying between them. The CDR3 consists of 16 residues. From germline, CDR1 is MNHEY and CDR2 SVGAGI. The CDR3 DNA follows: TGTGCCAGCAGTTACGGCCTTTGGCGGCAGAACACTGAAGCTTTCTTT. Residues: CASSYGLWRQNTEAFF.

CDR3 sequence reads: CASSVEGAANQPQHF. The CDR3 DNA sequence: TGTGCCAGCAGCGTAGAGGGGGCGGCGAATCAGCCCCAGCATTTT. The rearrangement uses TRBV9 and TRBJ1-5; 7 bases agree with TRBD1. After removal of 0 bases from V and 4 bases from J, the junction contained 4 bases not matched to a gene. Per the germline V gene, CDR1 is SGDLS and CDR2 is YYNGEE. This CDR3 is 15 amino acids long.

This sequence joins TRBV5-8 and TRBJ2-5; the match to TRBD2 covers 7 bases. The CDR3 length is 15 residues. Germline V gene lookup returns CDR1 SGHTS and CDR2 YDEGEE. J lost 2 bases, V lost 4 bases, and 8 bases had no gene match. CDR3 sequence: CASSPWGGSQETQYF. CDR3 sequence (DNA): TGTGCCAGCAGCCCCTGGGGGGGGAGTCAAGAGACCCAGTACTTC.

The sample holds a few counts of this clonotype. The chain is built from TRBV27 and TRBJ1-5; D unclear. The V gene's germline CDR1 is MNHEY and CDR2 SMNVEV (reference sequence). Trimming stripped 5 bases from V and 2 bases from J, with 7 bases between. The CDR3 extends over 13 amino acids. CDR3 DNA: TGTGCCAGCAGTCTGCATGGCAATCAGCCCCAGCATTTT. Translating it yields CASSLHGNQPQHF.

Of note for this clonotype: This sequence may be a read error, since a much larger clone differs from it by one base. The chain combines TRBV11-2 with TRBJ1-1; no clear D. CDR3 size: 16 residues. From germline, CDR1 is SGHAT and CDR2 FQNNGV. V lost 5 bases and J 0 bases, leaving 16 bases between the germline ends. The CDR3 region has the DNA TGTGCCAGCAGCCTACTGGGATCCTACATGAACACTGAAGCTTTCTTT. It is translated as CASSLLGSYMNTEAFF.